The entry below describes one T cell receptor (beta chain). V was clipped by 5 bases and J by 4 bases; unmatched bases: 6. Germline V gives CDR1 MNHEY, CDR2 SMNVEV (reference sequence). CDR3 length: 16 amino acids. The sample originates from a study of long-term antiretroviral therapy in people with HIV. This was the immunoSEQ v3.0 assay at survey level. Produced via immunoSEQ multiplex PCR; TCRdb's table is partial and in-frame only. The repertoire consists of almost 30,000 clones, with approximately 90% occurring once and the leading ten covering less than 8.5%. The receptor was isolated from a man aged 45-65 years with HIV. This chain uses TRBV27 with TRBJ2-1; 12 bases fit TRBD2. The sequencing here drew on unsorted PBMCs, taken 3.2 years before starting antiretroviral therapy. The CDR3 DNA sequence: TGTGCCAGCAGTGCTAGCGGGGGGGCGGGATACAATGAGCAGTTCTTC. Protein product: CASSASGGAGYNEQFF.